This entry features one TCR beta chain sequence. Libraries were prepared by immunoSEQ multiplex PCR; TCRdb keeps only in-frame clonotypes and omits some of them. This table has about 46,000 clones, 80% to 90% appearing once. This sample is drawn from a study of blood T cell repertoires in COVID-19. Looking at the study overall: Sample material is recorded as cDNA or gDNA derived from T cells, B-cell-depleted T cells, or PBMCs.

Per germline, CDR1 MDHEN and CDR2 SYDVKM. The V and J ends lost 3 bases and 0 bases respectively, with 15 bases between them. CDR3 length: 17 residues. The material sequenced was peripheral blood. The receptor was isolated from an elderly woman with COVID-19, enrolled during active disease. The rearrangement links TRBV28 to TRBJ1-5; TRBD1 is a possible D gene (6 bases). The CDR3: CASSFRGQLYSNQPQHF. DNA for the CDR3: TGTGCCAGCAGTTTTAGGGGACAACTATATAGCAATCAGCCCCAGCATTTT.